The entry below gives a single TCR beta chain sequence along with its context. It lacks a known antigen. Base-call qualities are not available, and no considerably larger clone is one nucleotide away. The data derive from a study of control samples from healthy donors and cancer patients (dated by TCRdb to about 2020). Sequences KGHSH (CDR1) and LQKENI (CDR2) are obtained from the germline V gene. The cysteine opens and the phenylalanine closes a CDR3 of 16 amino acids. The retained sequence is limited to the CDR3, 48 bases, with the frame set at the first base. The germline V end is reduced by 4 bases and the J end by 1 base; junction bases left unmatched: 6. The library was obtained by the immunoSEQ multiplex PCR assay. TCRdb's version of the immuneACCESS table is confined to in-frame rearrangements and falls short of the full clone set. An unresolved V gene accounts for under half of the shortfall where checked; the remainder is of unknown origin. For this sample the table gives 150,000 to 200,000 clones, of which approximately 90% were detected only once. The ten largest account for 0.65% to 0.85% of the sample.

The V gene is TRBV18 and the J gene is TRBJ2-2; 7 bases in the middle match TRBD2. The source of this sequence is a woman under 40 in good health. Sequencing was carried out using blood. At the DNA level, the sequence is TGTGCCAGCTCACTCGGGACTATAGAGAACACCGGGGAGCTGTTTTTT. Translation gives CASSLGTIENTGELFF. The entire variable domain, with the stretches around the CDR3 drawn from the reference TRBV18 and TRBJ2-2 proteins, is NAGVMQNPRHLVRRRGQEARLRCSPMKGHSHVYWYRQLPEEGLKFMVYLQKENIIDESGMPKERFSAEFPKEGPSILRIQQVVRGDSAAYFCASSLGTIENTGELFFGEGSRLTVL.